A selection of T cell receptor beta chains follows, all from one sample in a study of long-term antiretroviral therapy in people with HIV. Measured with immunoSEQ multiplex PCR; TCRdb has only the in-frame clones, and not every one. The top ten hold less than 20% of the sample, which has about 18,000 clones, roughly 80% seen once. The sequencing used unsorted PBMCs, collected 0.6 years after starting antiretroviral therapy. The source is a woman under 30 with HIV. Each CDR3 is given with its conserved first and last residue. Each record gives: CDR3 DNA, CDR3 protein, D gene, V gene, J gene, clone size. D genes are given only for firm matches. Rows give clone size only sometimes, using once, few, many, or a class for an expanded clone.

cdr3_nt: TGTGCCAGCATTTTCAGGTCAGGGCCCTATAATTCACCCCTCCACTTT; cdr3_aa: CASIFRSGPYNSPLHF; d_call: NA; v_call: TRBV5-4; j_call: TRBJ1-6; clone_size: NA
cdr3_nt: TGTGCCAGCAGCGCCCCTACAGGGAACACTGAAGCTTTCTTT; cdr3_aa: CASSAPTGNTEAFF; d_call: NA; v_call: TRBV7-9; j_call: TRBJ1-1; clone_size: NA
cdr3_nt: TGTGCCACCTTCGACTCGAGCTCCTACAATGAGCAGTTCTTC; cdr3_aa: CATFDSSSYNEQFF; d_call: NA; v_call: TRBV10-3; j_call: TRBJ2-1; clone_size: NA
cdr3_nt: TGTGCCAGCAGCCTCGACTTCAATGGGTCTGGCTACACCTTC; cdr3_aa: CASSLDFNGSGYTF; d_call: NA; v_call: TRBV6-5; j_call: TRBJ1-2; clone_size: NA
cdr3_nt: TGTGCCAGCAGTGAACTAGCGGGAGTTTCGGGACAGTTCTTC; cdr3_aa: CASSELAGVSGQFF; d_call: TRBD2; v_call: TRBV6-4; j_call: TRBJ2-1; clone_size: NA
cdr3_nt: TGCGCCAGCAGCCCCACCGGGACCCGGCACGAGCAGTACTTC; cdr3_aa: CASSPTGTRHEQYF; d_call: NA; v_call: TRBV5-1; j_call: TRBJ2-7; clone_size: NA
cdr3_nt: TGCAGCGTTCCAAGCGGGAATTACAATGAGCAGTTCTTC; cdr3_aa: CSVPSGNYNEQFF; d_call: TRBD2; v_call: TRBV29-1; j_call: TRBJ2-1; clone_size: NA
cdr3_nt: TGTGCCAGCAGCCAAGGACAGGGAAGTGAAAAACTGTTTTTT; cdr3_aa: CASSQGQGSEKLFF; d_call: TRBD1; v_call: TRBV4-2; j_call: TRBJ1-4; clone_size: NA
cdr3_nt: TGTGCCAGCTACCACAGGGTATCAACCGGGGAGCTGTTTTTT; cdr3_aa: CASYHRVSTGELFF; d_call: NA; v_call: TRBV6-1; j_call: TRBJ2-2; clone_size: NA
cdr3_nt: TGTGCCAGCAGTGACTTGGCGGGGGGGTCAGATACGCAGTATTTT; cdr3_aa: CASSDLAGGSDTQYF; d_call: TRBD2; v_call: TRBV6-4; j_call: TRBJ2-3; clone_size: few
cdr3_nt: TGTGCCAGCAGTCTAGGACAAAACACAGATACGCAGTATTTT; cdr3_aa: CASSLGQNTDTQYF; d_call: NA; v_call: TRBV11-2; j_call: TRBJ2-3; clone_size: NA
cdr3_nt: TGTGCCAGCAGCCCCAACCCACAGGGCTACTCCTACGAGCAGTACTTC; cdr3_aa: CASSPNPQGYSYEQYF; d_call: NA; v_call: TRBV13; j_call: TRBJ2-7; clone_size: NA
cdr3_nt: TGTGCCAGTAGTTCCCTCAGGGGGGACTATGGCTACACCTTC; cdr3_aa: CASSSLRGDYGYTF; d_call: TRBD1; v_call: TRBV19; j_call: TRBJ1-2; clone_size: NA
cdr3_nt: TGTGCCAGCAGCTCCGGGGGGCCCACAGATACGCAGTATTTT; cdr3_aa: CASSSGGPTDTQYF; d_call: NA; v_call: TRBV5-5; j_call: TRBJ2-3; clone_size: NA
cdr3_nt: TGCGCCAGCAGCTTGGAGGGCGGTACTAATGAAAAACTGTTTTTT; cdr3_aa: CASSLEGGTNEKLFF; d_call: NA; v_call: TRBV5-1; j_call: TRBJ1-4; clone_size: NA
cdr3_nt: TGCAGTGGGGGCGGGGAGCTGTTTTTT; cdr3_aa: CSGGGELFF; d_call: NA; v_call: TRBV20-1; j_call: TRBJ2-2; clone_size: medium-sized
cdr3_nt: TGTGCCAGCAGTTTAAGGTCCGGGGCTGATGAGCAGTTCTTC; cdr3_aa: CASSLRSGADEQFF; d_call: NA; v_call: TRBV27; j_call: TRBJ2-1; clone_size: NA
cdr3_nt: TGTGCCAGCAGCCCATATCTGGGGGGTGGCGGGGAGCTGTTTTTT; cdr3_aa: CASSPYLGGGGELFF; d_call: NA; v_call: TRBV5-4; j_call: TRBJ2-2; clone_size: NA
cdr3_nt: TGTGCCAGCTCACCTGGGACTAGGAGGAGTGAGCAGTTCTTC; cdr3_aa: CASSPGTRRSEQFF; d_call: TRBD2; v_call: TRBV18; j_call: TRBJ2-1; clone_size: NA
cdr3_nt: TGTGCCAGCACCCCGGCACTTCAAGAGACCCAGTACTTC; cdr3_aa: CASTPALQETQYF; d_call: NA; v_call: TRBV6-6; j_call: TRBJ2-5; clone_size: NA
cdr3_nt: TGTGCCAGCAGTGACAGGCCCTCGAATGGTGGCTACACCTTC; cdr3_aa: CASSDRPSNGGYTF; d_call: NA; v_call: TRBV6-1; j_call: TRBJ1-2; clone_size: NA
cdr3_nt: TGTGCCAGCAGTCAGAACCCGACAGGGGGCAATGGCTACACCTTC; cdr3_aa: CASSQNPTGGNGYTF; d_call: TRBD1; v_call: TRBV27; j_call: TRBJ1-2; clone_size: NA
cdr3_nt: TGCAGCGTTGTGGGTGGGGCCCAAGAGACCCAGTACTTC; cdr3_aa: CSVVGGAQETQYF; d_call: NA; v_call: TRBV29-1; j_call: TRBJ2-5; clone_size: NA
cdr3_nt: TGTGCCAGCAGTGTAGGTAGCAATGAGCAGTTCTTC; cdr3_aa: CASSVGSNEQFF; d_call: NA; v_call: TRBV25-1; j_call: TRBJ2-1; clone_size: few
cdr3_nt: TGTGCCAGCAGCGGAGGTACCGGGACAGGGGGATCCTACGAGCAGTACTTC; cdr3_aa: CASSGGTGTGGSYEQYF; d_call: TRBD1; v_call: TRBV9; j_call: TRBJ2-7; clone_size: NA
cdr3_nt: TGTGCCAGTAGTCCCGCGACGAACACTGAAGCTTTCTTT; cdr3_aa: CASSPATNTEAFF; d_call: NA; v_call: TRBV19; j_call: TRBJ1-1; clone_size: NA
cdr3_nt: TGTGCCAGCAGCGAGACGGAGGCCTCCTACGAGCAGTACTTC; cdr3_aa: CASSETEASYEQYF; d_call: NA; v_call: TRBV7-2; j_call: TRBJ2-7; clone_size: NA
cdr3_nt: TGTGCCAGCAGTCCCCGACTCCGGACGGCATTAAGACAAGAGGGATACAATGAGCAGTTCTTC; cdr3_aa: CASSPRLRTALRQEGYNEQFF; d_call: NA; v_call: TRBV27; j_call: TRBJ2-1; clone_size: NA
cdr3_nt: TGTGCCAGCAGCTTGACAGGGGGAGACACTGAAGCTTTCTTT; cdr3_aa: CASSLTGGDTEAFF; d_call: TRBD1; v_call: TRBV7-9; j_call: TRBJ1-1; clone_size: NA
cdr3_nt: TGTGCCAGCAGTCAAACAGGGGACCAACAGCCCCAGCATTTT; cdr3_aa: CASSQTGDQQPQHF; d_call: TRBD1; v_call: TRBV2; j_call: TRBJ1-5; clone_size: few
cdr3_nt: TGTGCCAGCAGCGTATTCGACAGCATGAACACTGAAGCTTTCTTT; cdr3_aa: CASSVFDSMNTEAFF; d_call: NA; v_call: TRBV9; j_call: TRBJ1-1; clone_size: NA
cdr3_nt: TGTGCCAGCAGTCCGAGGACCTACGAGCAGTACTTC; cdr3_aa: CASSPRTYEQYF; d_call: NA; v_call: TRBV11-1; j_call: TRBJ2-7; clone_size: NA
cdr3_nt: TGTGCCAGCAGCTTAAGGCGCTCTAGCGGGAGGGACAATGAGCAGTTCTTC; cdr3_aa: CASSLRRSSGRDNEQFF; d_call: TRBD2; v_call: TRBV11-2; j_call: TRBJ2-1; clone_size: NA
cdr3_nt: TGTGCCAGCACCCACAGGTACCCGGGACTATTGAACACCGGGGAGCTGTTTTTT; cdr3_aa: CASTHRYPGLLNTGELFF; d_call: TRBD2; v_call: TRBV11-2; j_call: TRBJ2-2; clone_size: NA
cdr3_nt: TGTGCCAGCAGCCAACTATTCCTTGGACAGGGAACTTCCTACGAGCAGTACTTC; cdr3_aa: CASSQLFLGQGTSYEQYF; d_call: TRBD1; v_call: TRBV4-2; j_call: TRBJ2-7; clone_size: NA
cdr3_nt: TGTGCCAGCAGCTTATTCAGCGGCTCGAACACCGGGGAGCTGTTTTTT; cdr3_aa: CASSLFSGSNTGELFF; d_call: NA; v_call: TRBV7-8; j_call: TRBJ2-2; clone_size: NA
cdr3_nt: TGCGCCAGCAGCCAAGATCTACGGCAGGGGGGGTACGAGCAGTACTTC; cdr3_aa: CASSQDLRQGGYEQYF; d_call: NA; v_call: TRBV4-3; j_call: TRBJ2-7; clone_size: NA
cdr3_nt: TGTGCCAGTAAGGAGGGGGCGGACGGAAACACCATATATTTT; cdr3_aa: CASKEGADGNTIYF; d_call: TRBD1; v_call: TRBV19; j_call: TRBJ1-3; clone_size: once
cdr3_nt: TGTGCCAGCAGCCAAGATCTCTATGGGGAGCTGTTTTTT; cdr3_aa: CASSQDLYGELFF; d_call: NA; v_call: TRBV4-2; j_call: TRBJ2-2; clone_size: NA
cdr3_nt: TGTGCCAGCAGCCCAGGACAGTCGAACTATGGCTACACCTTC; cdr3_aa: CASSPGQSNYGYTF; d_call: NA; v_call: TRBV9; j_call: TRBJ1-2; clone_size: NA
cdr3_nt: TGTGCCAGCAGCCTCAGACAAGGGGAGGACATTCAGTACTTC; cdr3_aa: CASSLRQGEDIQYF; d_call: NA; v_call: TRBV5-5; j_call: TRBJ2-4; clone_size: NA
cdr3_nt: TGTGCCAGCAGCTCACCAAACTCGGGCGAGCAGTACTTC; cdr3_aa: CASSSPNSGEQYF; d_call: NA; v_call: TRBV13; j_call: TRBJ2-7; clone_size: NA
cdr3_nt: TGTGCCAGCAGCTTGGCTGAGGGGCAGTATTTT; cdr3_aa: CASSLAEGQYF; d_call: NA; v_call: TRBV11-2; j_call: TRBJ2-3; clone_size: NA
cdr3_nt: TGTGCCAGCTCACAGGGGGATAACTCCTACAATGAGCAGTTCTTC; cdr3_aa: CASSQGDNSYNEQFF; d_call: TRBD1; v_call: TRBV7-9; j_call: TRBJ2-1; clone_size: NA
cdr3_nt: TGTGCCAGCAGCGCAGGCACTGAAGCTTTCTTT; cdr3_aa: CASSAGTEAFF; d_call: NA; v_call: TRBV7-9; j_call: TRBJ1-1; clone_size: NA
cdr3_nt: TGTGCCATCAGTGAAACGGGGTTTGGTGGCAATCAGCCCCAGCATTTT; cdr3_aa: CAISETGFGGNQPQHF; d_call: NA; v_call: TRBV10-3; j_call: TRBJ1-5; clone_size: NA
cdr3_nt: TGTGCCAGCAGCTTGGAAGCGGGGGCCATCTACGAGCAGTACTTC; cdr3_aa: CASSLEAGAIYEQYF; d_call: TRBD2; v_call: TRBV7-6; j_call: TRBJ2-7; clone_size: NA
cdr3_nt: TGTGCCAGTAGTAGCTCTGGGGGTTACGGTCAGCCCCAGCATTTT; cdr3_aa: CASSSSGGYGQPQHF; d_call: NA; v_call: TRBV19; j_call: TRBJ1-5; clone_size: few